The 31 T cell receptor beta chains below were found in one sample sequenced in a study of T-cell reconstitution after alpha-beta-depleted transplantation in children. Preparation of the TCRbeta library was carried out with unique molecular identifiers. MiXCR, run by TCRdb on the PCR reads, gives a single entry per CDR3 protein. The sample yields some 500,000 distinct CDR3 sequences, about 31% seen once. Sequences were derived from PBMCs from the stem cell graft donor, sampled from the stem cell graft. Receptor source: a human donor who donated a stem cell graft to a child with aplastic anemia.

This rearrangement joins TRBV28 to TRBJ1-2; D is perhaps TRBD1 (5 bases). Germline V gene lookup returns CDR1 MDHEN and CDR2 SYDVKM. Trimming stripped 5 bases from V and 5 bases from J, with 12 bases between. This CDR3 has 13 residues. The CDR3 coding sequence is TGTGCCAGCAGTGTTCCAGGGACTTATGGCTACACCTTC. It is translated as CASSVPGTYGYTF.

The CDR3 spells CASIVTGGILDNEQFF. Here the CDR3 DNA reads TGTGCCAGCATAGTAACGGGAGGGATTCTGGACAATGAGCAGTTCTTC. V and J are TRBV11-2 and TRBJ2-1; 8 positions agree with TRBD2. CDR1 is SGHAT and CDR2 is FQNNGV in the germline V gene. The junction had 13 bases not matched to a gene; V was cut back by 7 bases and J by 5 bases. CDR3 size: 16 residues.

Details on this clonotype: A junction end diverges from the germline sequence, so it may reflect a read error. The rearrangement links TRBV29-1 to TRBJ2-4; D perhaps matches TRBD2 (7 bases). This CDR3 has 15 residues. Germline CDR1 is SQVTM and CDR2 is ANQGSEA. In DNA, the CDR3 is TGCAGCGTAACCACTGTAGGGGGGGTCAAAAACAGTCAGTACTTC. It encodes CSVTTVGGVKNSQYF.

A word on this clonotype: At one of its ends the junction is not consistent with the germline gene, which may arise from a read error. The chain combines TRBV3-1 with TRBJ1-1; no clear D. Looked up from germline, CDR1 is LGHDT and CDR2 is YNNKEL (reference sequence). This CDR3 has 15 amino acids. CDR3 in DNA: TGTGCCAGCAGCCAAAAGACACTGATGAACACCGAAGCTTTCTTT. Encoded protein: CASSQKTLMNTEAFF. Combining the CDR3 with reference TRBV3-1 and TRBJ1-1 gives the whole variable domain DTAVSQTPKYLVTQMGNDKSIKCEQNLGHDTMYWYKQDSKKFLKIMFSYNNKELIINETVPNRFSPKSPDKAHLNLHINSLELGDSAVYFCASSQKTLMNTEAFFGQGTRLTVV.

With respect to this clonotype: The junction and the germline gene differ at one end; a read error may be behind it. This sequence joins TRBV7-2 and TRBJ2-1; perhaps TRBD2 as D (6 bases). This CDR3 has 15 residues. CDR1 and CDR2 from the germline V gene are SGHTA and FQGNSA. CDR3 bases: TGTGCCAGCAGCTCATTCCGGGACTCCAACAATGAGCAGTTCTTC. This sequence encodes CASSSFRDSNNEQFF.

This clonotype showed up just a few times. V is TRBV29-1 and J is TRBJ1-1; the D gene is possibly TRBD1 (6 bases). There are 15 residues in the CDR3. V was clipped by 4 bases and J by 0 bases, with 15 bases between them. The germline V gene encodes CDR1 SQVTM and CDR2 ANQGSEA. Here the CDR3 reads CSVAGVPPMNTEAFF. The CDR3 coding sequence is TGCAGCGTTGCAGGGGTCCCCCCCATGAACACTGAAGCTTTCTTT.

The table lists this clonotype with a few counts. This CDR3 reads CASTLRGGGPSYEQYF. CDR3 in DNA: TGTGCCAGCACCCTACGGGGAGGCGGCCCCTCCTACGAGCAGTACTTC. This chain links TRBV6-5 with TRBJ2-7; D perhaps matches TRBD2 (6 bases). Germline V gives CDR1 MNHEY, CDR2 SVGAGI. The CDR3 spans 16 residues. Trimming stripped 7 bases from V and 0 bases from J, with 19 bases between.

This rearrangement joins TRBV11-2 to TRBJ1-1; unclear D gene. Germline CDR1 reads SGHAT; CDR2 reads FQNNGV. The CDR3 loop spans 19 amino acids. V was trimmed by 0 bases and J by 1 base, leaving 21 bases between them. CDR3 DNA sequence: TGTGCCAGCAGCTTAGATCCAGCGGGTTCGAGCTGGGGGAACACTGAAGCTTTCTTT. This sequence encodes CASSLDPAGSSWGNTEAFF.

V usage is TRBV10-3 and J usage is TRBJ1-5; D unclear. Germline V CDR1 and CDR2: ENHRY, SYGVKD. The CDR3 runs 14 residues. Trimming pared 4 bases from V and 0 bases from J, leaving 7 bases between. CDR3 amino acids: CAISVAGSNQPQHF. The CDR3 coding sequence is TGTGCCATCAGTGTCGCCGGTAGCAATCAGCCCCAGCATTTT.

The chain couples TRBV19 to TRBJ2-1; D possibly corresponds to TRBD2 (6 bases). The germline V and J ends were trimmed by 6 bases and 10 bases, with 13 bases remaining between them. CDR1 LNHDA and CDR2 SQIVND come from the germline V gene (reference sequence). The CDR3 totals 12 residues. The CDR3: CASRPNLAEQFF. In DNA, the CDR3 is TGTGCCAGTAGGCCAAACCTAGCGGAGCAGTTCTTC.

The chain carries TRBV24-1 and TRBJ2-1; D gene ambiguous. This CDR3 spans 12 amino acids. The V and J ends lost 4 bases and 8 bases respectively, with 8 bases between them. Per the germline V gene, CDR1 is KGHDR and CDR2 is SFDVKD. CDR3 nucleotides: TGTGCCACCAGTGACCTTGACTATGAGCAGTTCTTC. The encoded protein is CATSDLDYEQFF.

This clonotype has a handful of counts. The chain joins TRBV5-1 to TRBJ2-1; perhaps TRBD1 as D (5 bases). Germline V CDR1 and CDR2: SGHRS, YFSETQ. The V and J ends lost 5 bases and 0 bases respectively, with 6 bases between them. There are 13 residues in the CDR3. CDR3 in amino acids: CASSQGSYNEQFF. The DNA for the CDR3 is TGCGCCAGCAGTCAGGGCTCCTACAATGAGCAGTTCTTC.

Many counts were recorded for this clonotype. The gene calls are TRBV20-1 and TRBJ1-5; TRBD1 aligns across 9 bases. CDR1 and CDR2 (germline): DFQATT, SNEGSKA (reference sequence). CDR3 length: 15 amino acids. After removal of 5 bases from V and 2 bases from J, the junction contained 7 bases not matched to a gene. For the CDR3, the DNA is TGCAGTGCTGTGAAACAGGGGGCGGGCAATCAGCCCCAGCATTTT. Protein sequence: CSAVKQGAGNQPQHF.

This rearrangement joins TRBV20-1 to TRBJ2-4; TRBD1 might be the D (6 bases). Germline V gene sequence: CDR1 DFQATT, CDR2 SNEGSKA (reference sequence). V was trimmed by 5 bases and J by 0 bases, leaving 11 bases between them. The CDR3 is made up of 14 amino acids. In DNA, the CDR3 is TGCAGTGCTGATAGGGGGACAGCCAAAAACATTCAGTACTTC. Translation: CSADRGTAKNIQYF.

The chain has TRBV11-1 and TRBJ2-3; D might be TRBD1 or TRBD2, each matching 5 bases. The germline V and J ends were trimmed by 1 base and 3 bases, with 20 bases remaining between them. CDR1 and CDR2 (germline): SGHAT, FQDESV (reference sequence). This CDR3 region has 18 residues. In DNA, the CDR3 is TGTGCCAGCAGCTTAGGACAAGGGGAGCCCAGTCATACAGATACGCAGTATTTT. Translation gives CASSLGQGEPSHTDTQYF.

This clonotype has more than one count but fewer than ten. One end of the junction varies from germline; a read error may be responsible. The rearrangement links TRBV6-7 to TRBJ1-1; the D is unclear. TRBV6-7 qualifies as an ORF whose function is uncertain. The CDR3 contains 13 residues. The CDR3 loop reads CATPPERNAEAFF. CDR3 nucleotide sequence: TGTGCCACCCCCCCCGAGAGGAACGCTGAAGCTTTCTTT.

This clonotype was recorded at least ten times. This chain links TRBV29-1 with TRBJ2-3, with 7 bases that match TRBD2. This CDR3 has 13 residues. J gave up 3 bases and V 4 bases, and 4 bases lay outside the gene matches. Germline V lookup: CDR1 SQVTM, CDR2 ANQGSEA. CDR3 DNA: TGCAGCGTTGCATCCGGGGGGACAGATACGCAGTATTTT. Amino acids: CSVASGGTDTQYF.

This clonotype was seen a handful of times. This chain connects TRBV18 to TRBJ1-1; 7 nucleotides match TRBD1. The length of the CDR3 is 14 residues. Germline V gene lookup returns CDR1 KGHSH and CDR2 LQKENI. J lost 4 bases, V lost 2 bases, and 4 bases had no gene match. The CDR3 DNA follows: TGTGCCAGCTCACCAAGCCAGGGGGTCACTGAAGCTTTCTTT. This translates into CASSPSQGVTEAFF.

V gene TRBV5-5 combines with J gene TRBJ1-4, with D maybe TRBD1 (5 bases). This CDR3 is built from 15 residues. Trimming stripped 0 bases from V and 6 bases from J, with 12 bases between. Germline CDR1 is SGHKS and CDR2 is YYEKEE (reference sequence). CDR3 in amino acids: CASSLAGGADEKLFF. CDR3 sequence (DNA): TGTGCCAGCAGCTTGGCCGGGGGAGCGGATGAAAAACTGTTTTTT.

This rearrangement joins TRBV2 to TRBJ2-1, with D tentatively TRBD1 (5 bases). The ends were cut back, 7 bases at V and 8 bases at J, with 18 bases in the middle. Per the germline V gene, CDR1 is SNHLY and CDR2 is FYNNEI. The CDR3 has 14 residues. CDR3 sequence (DNA): TGTGCCAGCACCAAGGGGCAGGCTAGAGATGAGCAGTTCTTC. Its protein product is CASTKGQARDEQFF. Full variable domain (rest looked up from reference TRBV2 and TRBJ2-1): EPEVTQTPSHQVTQMGQEVILRCVPISNHLYFYWYRQILGQKVEFLVSFYNNEISEKSEIFDDQFSVERPDGSNFTLKIRSTKLEDSAMYFCASTKGQARDEQFFGPGTRLTVL.

This chain connects TRBV7-2 to TRBJ1-2, with D unclear. Germline CDR1 is SGHTA and CDR2 is FQGNSA. V was pared by 5 bases and J by 6 bases, with 10 bases between. The CDR3 is made up of 12 amino acids. CDR3: CASSTLGNGYTF. The CDR3 nucleotides are TGTGCCAGCAGCACCTTAGGCAATGGCTACACCTTC.

This clonotype showed up just a few times. The chain has TRBV25-1 and TRBJ2-5, with 15 positions matching TRBD2. CDR3 size: 16 residues. The ends lost 4 bases at V and 7 bases at J; junction bases unmatched: 7. The germline V gene encodes CDR1 MGHDK and CDR2 SYGVNS. The CDR3 DNA reads TGTGCCAGCAGTGCCCGGACTAGCGGGAGGGTTGGGACCCAGTACTTC. Amino acid sequence: CASSARTSGRVGTQYF.

The chain combines TRBV5-1 with TRBJ2-1; D may correspond to TRBD1 or TRBD2 (5 bases each). V was trimmed by 0 bases and J by 4 bases, leaving 14 bases between them. The length of the CDR3 is 16 residues. From germline, CDR1 is SGHRS and CDR2 YFSETQ. The CDR3 sequence is CASSLGGDPHYNEQFF. CDR3 coding DNA: TGCGCCAGCAGCTTGGGAGGGGATCCTCATTACAATGAGCAGTTCTTC. The full variable domain, in which reference TRBV5-1 and TRBJ2-1 provide the parts outside the CDR3, is KAGVTQTPRYLIKTRGQQVTLSCSPISGHRSVSWYQQTPGQGLQFLFEYFSETQRNKGNFPGRFSGRQFSNSRSEMNVSTLELGDSALYLCASSLGGDPHYNEQFFGPGTRLTVL.

The chain employs TRBV7-8 and TRBJ2-6; D might be TRBD1 or TRBD2, each matching 5 bases. The CDR3 totals 16 residues. V lost 4 bases, J lost 0 bases, and 10 bases lay in between. The germline V gene encodes CDR1 SGHVS and CDR2 FQNEAQ. CDR3 loop: CASSSPGSSGANVLTF. The CDR3, as DNA: TGTGCCAGCAGCTCCCCAGGGAGCTCTGGGGCCAACGTCCTGACTTTC.

The chain is built from TRBV6-5 and TRBJ2-3; no reliable D call. Looked up from germline, CDR1 is MNHEY and CDR2 is SVGAGI. Trimming took 2 bases from V and 3 from J, leaving 12 bases between them. The CDR3 has 15 amino acids. The CDR3 coding sequence is TGTGCCAGCAGTTACGACCGGGTTTTTACAGATACGCAGTATTTT. Protein product: CASSYDRVFTDTQYF.

The chain is built from TRBV27 and TRBJ1-1; D gene ambiguous. V was trimmed by 4 bases and J by 6 bases, leaving 15 bases between them. The CDR3 consists of 14 residues. CDR1 MNHEY and CDR2 SMNVEV come from the germline V gene (reference sequence). In DNA, the CDR3 is TGTGCCAGCAGTTCTGGACTCACCTCGGCTGAAGCTTTCTTT. Protein product: CASSSGLTSAEAFF.

This clonotype was counted only a few times. The chain combines TRBV5-1 with TRBJ1-1; unclear D gene. Germline CDR1 SGHRS, CDR2 YFSETQ. Trimming removed 2 bases at V and 10 bases at J, with 15 bases between. The CDR3 has 13 amino acids. The CDR3 protein is CASSFDETVTAFF. In DNA, the CDR3 is TGCGCCAGCAGCTTCGACGAAACGGTGACAGCTTTCTTT.

This clonotype was found once. The CDR3 region has the DNA TGTGCCAGTAGCAGTTCCGGGACAGGGTTCTACGAGCAGTACTTC. Its protein product is CASSSSGTGFYEQYF. The genes are TRBV19 and TRBJ2-7, with 9 positions matching TRBD1. V gave up 6 bases and J gave up 3 bases; unmatched junction bases: 9. The CDR3 loop spans 15 amino acids. Germline-derived CDR1 and CDR2 are LNHDA and SQIVND (reference sequence).

This chain links TRBV20-1 with TRBJ2-1; a weak D match, TRBD1 (6 bases). The germline V and J ends were trimmed by 1 base and 1 base, with 8 bases remaining between them. From germline, CDR1 is DFQATT and CDR2 SNEGSKA (reference sequence). The length of the CDR3 is 14 residues. The CDR3 nucleotides read TGCAGTGCTAGAGCCCAGGGGTCCTACAATGAGCAGTTCTTC. Translated: CSARAQGSYNEQFF.

The chain employs TRBV12-5 and TRBJ2-3; TRBD2 matches 8 bases. The CDR3 runs 13 residues. CDR1 is LGHNT and CDR2 is FRNRAP in the germline V gene. Unmatched junction bases numbered 1, after V lost 6 bases and J lost 2 bases. CDR3 sequence reads: CASGAGATDTQYF. In DNA, the CDR3 is TGTGCTAGTGGAGCGGGAGCCACAGATACGCAGTATTTT.

The chain joins TRBV5-1 to TRBJ2-7; 7 bases match TRBD1. CDR3 length: 14 amino acids. The J segment lost 4 bases and the V segment lost 4 bases, leaving 8 bases of the junction unmatched. Germline assignment: CDR1 SGHRS and CDR2 YFSETQ. DNA for the CDR3: TGCGCCAGCAGCACAGACAGGGTATCGTACGAGCAGTACTTC. Translation: CASSTDRVSYEQYF.